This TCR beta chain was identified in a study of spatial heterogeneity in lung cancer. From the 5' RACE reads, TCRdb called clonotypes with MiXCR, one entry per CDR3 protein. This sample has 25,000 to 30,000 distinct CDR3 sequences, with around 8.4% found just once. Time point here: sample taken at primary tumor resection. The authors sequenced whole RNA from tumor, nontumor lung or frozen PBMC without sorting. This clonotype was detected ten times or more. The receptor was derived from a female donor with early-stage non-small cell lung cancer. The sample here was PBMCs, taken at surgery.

The CDR3 region is CASSSGTSGSAYEQYF. The CDR3 DNA sequence: TGTGCCAGCAGCTCCGGGACTAGCGGCTCCGCCTACGAGCAGTACTTC. The chain couples TRBV5-4 to TRBJ2-7; 11 positions agree with TRBD2. This CDR3 is built from 16 residues. Germline CDR1 SGHNT, CDR2 YYREEE (reference sequence). J was trimmed by 2 bases and V by 3 bases; bases with no gene match: 7.